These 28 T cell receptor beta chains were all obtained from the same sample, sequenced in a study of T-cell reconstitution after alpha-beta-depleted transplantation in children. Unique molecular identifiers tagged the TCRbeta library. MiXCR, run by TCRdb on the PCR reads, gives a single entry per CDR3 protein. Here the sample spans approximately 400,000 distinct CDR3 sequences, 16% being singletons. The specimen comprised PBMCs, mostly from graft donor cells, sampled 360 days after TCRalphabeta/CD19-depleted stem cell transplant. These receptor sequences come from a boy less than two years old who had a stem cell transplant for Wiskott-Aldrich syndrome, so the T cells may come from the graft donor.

The CDR3 is CASSRRGPTGELFF. CDR3 nucleotides: TGCGCCAGCAGCCGCAGGGGGCCCACCGGGGAGCTGTTTTTT. V usage is TRBV4-3 and J usage is TRBJ2-2; 8 bases are shared with TRBD1. The CDR3 is 14 amino acids. Germline assignment: CDR1 LGHNA and CDR2 YSLEER. J gave up 4 bases and V 4 bases, and 2 bases lay outside the gene matches.

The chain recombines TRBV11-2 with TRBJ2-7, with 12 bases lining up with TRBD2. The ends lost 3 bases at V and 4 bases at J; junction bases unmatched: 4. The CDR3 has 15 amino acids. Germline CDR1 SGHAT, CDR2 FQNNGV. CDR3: CASSLPGLAGYEQYF. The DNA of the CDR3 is TGTGCCAGCAGCTTGCCGGGACTAGCGGGTTACGAGCAGTACTTC.

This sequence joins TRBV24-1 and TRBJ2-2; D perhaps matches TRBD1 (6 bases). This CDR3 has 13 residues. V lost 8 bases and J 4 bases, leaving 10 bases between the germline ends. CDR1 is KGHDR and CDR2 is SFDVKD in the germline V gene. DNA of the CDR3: TGTGCCACCACACACAGGGTCACCGGGGAGCTGTTTTTT. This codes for CATTHRVTGELFF.

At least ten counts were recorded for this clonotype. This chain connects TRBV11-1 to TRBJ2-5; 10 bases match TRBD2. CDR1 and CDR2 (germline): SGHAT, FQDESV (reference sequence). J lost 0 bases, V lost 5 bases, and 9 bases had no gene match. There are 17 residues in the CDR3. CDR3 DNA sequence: TGTGCCAGCAGCCCTCCATTGGGACTAGCGAACCAAGAGACCCAGTACTTC. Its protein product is CASSPPLGLANQETQYF.

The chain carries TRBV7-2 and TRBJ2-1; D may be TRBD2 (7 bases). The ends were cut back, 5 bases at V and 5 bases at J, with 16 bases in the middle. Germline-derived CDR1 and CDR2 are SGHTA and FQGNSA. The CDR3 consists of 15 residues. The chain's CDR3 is CASSPWGGAHNEQFF. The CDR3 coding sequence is TGTGCCAGCAGCCCCTGGGGGGGGGCCCACAATGAGCAGTTCTTC.

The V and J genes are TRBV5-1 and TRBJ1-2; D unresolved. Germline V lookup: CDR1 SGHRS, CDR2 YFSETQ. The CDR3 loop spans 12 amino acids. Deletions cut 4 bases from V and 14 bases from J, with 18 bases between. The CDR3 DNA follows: TGCGCCAGCAGCGTCCGGACTGACCGGTTGACCTTC. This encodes CASSVRTDRLTF.

Written as DNA, the CDR3 is TGTGCCAGCAGGGTAGGAGGGGGACTAGCGGGGGACGAGCAGTACTTC. As protein: CASRVGGGLAGDEQYF. The chain has TRBV12-3 or TRBV12-4 and TRBJ2-7, with 14 bases aligning to TRBD2. The CDR3 length is 16 residues. V shed 6 bases and J 5 bases; nucleotides not matched to a gene: 9.

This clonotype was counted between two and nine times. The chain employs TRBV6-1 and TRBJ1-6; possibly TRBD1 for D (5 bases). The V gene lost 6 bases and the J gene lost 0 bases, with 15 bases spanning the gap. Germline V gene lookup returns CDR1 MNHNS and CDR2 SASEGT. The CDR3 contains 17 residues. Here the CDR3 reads CASSPRQWSSYNSPLHF. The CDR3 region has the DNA TGTGCCAGCAGCCCAAGACAGTGGAGCTCCTATAATTCACCCCTCCACTTT.

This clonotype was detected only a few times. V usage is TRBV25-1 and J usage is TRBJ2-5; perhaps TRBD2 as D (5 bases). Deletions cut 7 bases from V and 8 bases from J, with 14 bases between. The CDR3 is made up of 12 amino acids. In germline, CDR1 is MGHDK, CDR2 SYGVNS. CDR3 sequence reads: CASTQDGETQYF. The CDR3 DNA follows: TGTGCCAGCACCCAGGACGGGGAAACCCAGTACTTC.

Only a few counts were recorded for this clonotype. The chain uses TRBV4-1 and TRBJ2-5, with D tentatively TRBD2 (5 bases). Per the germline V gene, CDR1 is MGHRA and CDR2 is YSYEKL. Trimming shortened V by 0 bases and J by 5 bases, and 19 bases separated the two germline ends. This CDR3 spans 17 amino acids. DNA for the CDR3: TGCGCCAGCAGCCAAGATACGGCTAGCTGGCCGGGGGAGACCCAGTACTTC. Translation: CASSQDTASWPGETQYF.

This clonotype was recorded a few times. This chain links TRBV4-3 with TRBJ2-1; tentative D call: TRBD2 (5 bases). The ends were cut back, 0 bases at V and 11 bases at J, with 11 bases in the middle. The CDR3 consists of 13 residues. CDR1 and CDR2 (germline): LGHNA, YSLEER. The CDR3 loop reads CASSQDQEAQQFF. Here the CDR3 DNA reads TGCGCCAGCAGCCAAGATCAGGAGGCCCAGCAGTTCTTC.

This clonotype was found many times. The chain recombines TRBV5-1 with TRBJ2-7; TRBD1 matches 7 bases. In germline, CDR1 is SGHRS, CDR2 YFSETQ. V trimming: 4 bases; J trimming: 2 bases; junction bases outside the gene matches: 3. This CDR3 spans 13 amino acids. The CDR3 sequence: CASSRGQTYEQYF. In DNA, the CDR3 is TGCGCCAGCAGCAGGGGACAGACCTACGAGCAGTACTTC.

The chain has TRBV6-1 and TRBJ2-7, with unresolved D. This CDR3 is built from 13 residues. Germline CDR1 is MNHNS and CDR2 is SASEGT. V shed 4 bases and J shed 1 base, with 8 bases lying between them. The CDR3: CASSVAVSYEQYF. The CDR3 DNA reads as TGTGCCAGCAGTGTTGCCGTTTCCTACGAGCAGTACTTC.

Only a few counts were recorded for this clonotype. CDR3 coding DNA: TGTGCCAGCAGCCAAACCTCCCTGCGACTAGTAGGAGCCTACGAGCAGTACTTC. It codes for CASSQTSLRLVGAYEQYF. J is TRBJ2-7 and V is TRBV4-2; TRBD2 might be the D (6 bases). The CDR3 consists of 18 residues. The germline gives CDR1 LGHNA, CDR2 YNFKEQ. V dropped 2 bases and J dropped 2 bases, with 22 bases sitting between them.

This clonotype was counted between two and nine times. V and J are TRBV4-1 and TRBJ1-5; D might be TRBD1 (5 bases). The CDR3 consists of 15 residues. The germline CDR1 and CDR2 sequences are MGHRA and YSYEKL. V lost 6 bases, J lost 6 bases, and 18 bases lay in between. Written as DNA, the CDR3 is TGCGCCAGCAGTAAGGCAGGGCCACCTATTCAGCCCCAGCATTTT. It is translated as CASSKAGPPIQPQHF.

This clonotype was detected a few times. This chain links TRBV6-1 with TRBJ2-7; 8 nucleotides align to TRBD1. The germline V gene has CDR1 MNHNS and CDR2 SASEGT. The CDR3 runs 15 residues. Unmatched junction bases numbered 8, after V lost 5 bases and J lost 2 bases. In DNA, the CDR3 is TGTGCCAGCAGTCCGCGGACAGGGCTTGCCTACGAGCAGTACTTC. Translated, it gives CASSPRTGLAYEQYF.

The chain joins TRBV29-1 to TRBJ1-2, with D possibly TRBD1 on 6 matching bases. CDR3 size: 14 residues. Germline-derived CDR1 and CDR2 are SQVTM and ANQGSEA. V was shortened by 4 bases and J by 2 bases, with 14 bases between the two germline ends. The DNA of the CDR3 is TGCAGCGTTGTCCAAATAAGGGGGAACTATGGCTACACCTTC. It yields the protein CSVVQIRGNYGYTF.

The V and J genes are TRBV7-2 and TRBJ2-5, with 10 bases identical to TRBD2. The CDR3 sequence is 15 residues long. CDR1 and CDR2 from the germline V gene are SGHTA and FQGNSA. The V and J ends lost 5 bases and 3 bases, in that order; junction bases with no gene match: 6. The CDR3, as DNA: TGTGCCAGCAGCCCCCCCCTAGCGGGGGAAGAGACCCAGTACTTC. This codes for CASSPPLAGEETQYF. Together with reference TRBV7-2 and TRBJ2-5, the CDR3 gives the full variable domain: GAGVSQSPSNKVTEKGKDVELRCDPISGHTALYWYRQSLGQGLEFLIYFQGNSAPDKSGLPSDRFSAERTGGSVSTLTIQRTQQEDSAVYLCASSPPLAGEETQYFGPGTRLLVL.

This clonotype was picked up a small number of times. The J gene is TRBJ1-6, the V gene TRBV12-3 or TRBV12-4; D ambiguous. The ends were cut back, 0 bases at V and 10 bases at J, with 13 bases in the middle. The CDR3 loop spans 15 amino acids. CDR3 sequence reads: CASSLASTGRSPLHF. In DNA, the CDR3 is TGTGCCAGCAGTTTAGCGTCTACGGGCCGGTCACCCCTCCACTTT.

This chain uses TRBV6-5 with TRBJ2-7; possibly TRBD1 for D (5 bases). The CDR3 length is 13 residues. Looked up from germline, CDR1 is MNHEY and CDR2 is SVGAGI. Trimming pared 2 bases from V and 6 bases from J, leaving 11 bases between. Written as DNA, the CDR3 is TGTGCCAGCAGTTACACAGGTCAGGGCGAGCAGTACTTC. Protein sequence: CASSYTGQGEQYF.

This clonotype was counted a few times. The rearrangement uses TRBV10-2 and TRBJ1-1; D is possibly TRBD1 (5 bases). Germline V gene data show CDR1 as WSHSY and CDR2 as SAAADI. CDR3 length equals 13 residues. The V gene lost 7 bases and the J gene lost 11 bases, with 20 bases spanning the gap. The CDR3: CASTGAGTWMAFF. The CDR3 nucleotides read TGCGCCAGCACCGGCGCCGGGACGTGGATGGCTTTCTTT.

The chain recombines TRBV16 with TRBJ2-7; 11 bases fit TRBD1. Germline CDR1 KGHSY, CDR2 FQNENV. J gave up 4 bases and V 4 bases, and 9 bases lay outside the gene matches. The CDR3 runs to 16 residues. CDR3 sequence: CASSRSIGTGGYEQYF. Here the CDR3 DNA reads TGTGCCAGCAGCCGAAGTATCGGGACAGGGGGTTACGAGCAGTACTTC.

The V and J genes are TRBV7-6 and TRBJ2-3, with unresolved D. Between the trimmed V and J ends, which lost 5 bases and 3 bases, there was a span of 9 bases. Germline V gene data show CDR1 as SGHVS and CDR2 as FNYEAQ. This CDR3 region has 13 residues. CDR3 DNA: TGTGCCAGCAGCCCCCTCACTACAGATACGCAGTATTTT. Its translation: CASSPLTTDTQYF.

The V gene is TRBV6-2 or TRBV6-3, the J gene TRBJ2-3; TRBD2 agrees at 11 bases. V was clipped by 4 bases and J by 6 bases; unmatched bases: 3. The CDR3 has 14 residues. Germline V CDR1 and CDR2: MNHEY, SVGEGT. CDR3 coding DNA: TGTGCCAGCAGTTTACTAGCGGGAGCCGATACGCAGTATTTT. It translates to CASSLLAGADTQYF.

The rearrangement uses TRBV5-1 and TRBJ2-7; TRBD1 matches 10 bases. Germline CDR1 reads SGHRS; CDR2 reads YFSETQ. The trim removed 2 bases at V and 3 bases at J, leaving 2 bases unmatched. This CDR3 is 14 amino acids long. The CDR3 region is CASSFGTGDYEQYF. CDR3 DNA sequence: TGCGCCAGCAGCTTTGGGACAGGGGACTACGAGCAGTACTTC.

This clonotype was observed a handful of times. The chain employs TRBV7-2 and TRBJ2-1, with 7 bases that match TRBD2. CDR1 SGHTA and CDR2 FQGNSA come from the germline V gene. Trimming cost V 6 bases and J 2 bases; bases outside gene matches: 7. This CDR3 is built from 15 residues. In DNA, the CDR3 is TGTGCCAGCAGTATGCCGGGACTACCCTACAATGAGCAGTTCTTC. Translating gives CASSMPGLPYNEQFF.

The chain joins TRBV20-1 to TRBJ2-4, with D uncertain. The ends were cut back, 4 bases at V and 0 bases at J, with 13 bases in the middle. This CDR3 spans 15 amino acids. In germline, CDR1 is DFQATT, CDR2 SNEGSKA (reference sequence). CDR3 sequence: CSATSAILAKNIQYF. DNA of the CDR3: TGCAGTGCTACGTCTGCTATATTAGCCAAAAACATTCAGTACTTC.

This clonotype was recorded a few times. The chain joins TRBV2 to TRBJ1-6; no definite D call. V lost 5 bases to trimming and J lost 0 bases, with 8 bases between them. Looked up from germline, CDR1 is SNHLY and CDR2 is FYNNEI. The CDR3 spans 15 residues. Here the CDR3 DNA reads TGTGCCAGCAGTAACTTCAGCTCCTATAATTCACCCCTCCACTTT. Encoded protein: CASSNFSSYNSPLHF.